The entry that follows covers one T cell receptor beta chain sequence. The antigen is not known. These data are taken from a study of post-analysis software for immune sequencing data. Overall study results and limits: Comparison of patients with controls showed roughly five TRBV segments more frequent in patients, TRBV5-6, TRBV5-1 and TRBV20-1 among them.

Sequencing libraries made from TCR beta cDNA carried unique molecular identifiers. TCRdb redid the calling of the PCR reads with MiXCR, one entry per CDR3 protein. The table records roughly 410,000 distinct CDR3 sequences, 30% to 45% of them present only once. This CDR3 is 12 amino acids long. The V gene lost 6 bases and the J gene lost 6 bases, with 12 bases spanning the gap. J is TRBJ2-7 and V is TRBV12-3 or TRBV12-4; possible D gene TRBD1, 6 bases. The sequencing sample was made of blood. The clonotype originates from a girl under 18 with multiple sclerosis. For the CDR3, the DNA is TGTGCCAGCAGGATTCAGGGGACCGAGCAGTACTTC. The encoded protein is CASRIQGTEQYF.